One and the same sample provided the 29 T cell receptor beta chains below, sequenced in a study of T-cell memory formation after mild COVID-19 (dated by TCRdb to the early 2020s). Library preparation used 5' RACE. Sequencing instrument: Illumina NovaSeq 6000. Clones were called with MiXCR by TCRdb after fastp trimmed the public reads at Q25, and only in-frame beta chains were retained. Rows are unified per CDR3 protein, each entry keeping the most common DNA and genes. This sample is represented by tens of thousands of distinct CDR3 sequences; roughly an eighth of them were singletons. Under 30% of the sample lies in the top ten. The sequencing input was PBMCs or a T cell subset sorted from them (not recorded which). These receptors all come from a man between 18 and 29 years old who had mild COVID-19 (a few samples of this study predate the infection). The sample titles of this study are shuffled in the database, so cell type and time point are left out; the donor was told from shared clones.

The chain joins TRBV20-1 to TRBJ1-5; D might be TRBD1 (6 bases). V lost 6 bases and J lost 3, with 12 bases in between. This CDR3 region has 13 residues. Germline V gene lookup returns CDR1 DFQATT and CDR2 SNEGSKA (reference sequence). CDR3 sequence: CSAARGINQPQHF. In DNA form, the CDR3 reads TGCAGTGCGGCCAGGGGTATCAATCAGCCCCAGCATTTT.

The chain carries TRBV7-7 and TRBJ2-1, with a weak D call TRBD2 (6 bases). Germline V gene lookup returns CDR1 SSHAT and CDR2 FNYEAQ (reference sequence). This CDR3 has 15 residues. CDR3 in DNA: TGTGCTACCCTACCACCGGAGGGGCGGATACGTGAGCAGTTCTTC. This encodes CATLPPEGRIREQFF.

This chain joins TRBV6-2 or TRBV6-3 and TRBJ2-1; D might be TRBD2 (6 bases). V lost 3 bases and J 7 bases, leaving 13 bases between the germline ends. The CDR3 is made up of 14 amino acids. Germline V CDR1 and CDR2: MNHEY, SVGEGT. The CDR3 loop reads CASSYGTGRNEQFF. Here the CDR3 DNA reads TGTGCCAGCAGTTATGGGACTGGGCGGAATGAGCAGTTCTTC.

On this clonotype itself: The junction does not match germline at one end; this may be a read error. The V and J genes are TRBV7-7 and TRBJ2-1; no clear D gene. Germline V gene data show CDR1 as SSHAT and CDR2 as FNYEAQ (reference sequence). The CDR3 has 12 residues. CDR3 DNA sequence: TGTGCTAGCAGTGGGGTGGACAATGAGCAGTTCTTC. Protein: CASSGVDNEQFF.

This clonotype turned up a few times. The V and J genes are TRBV9 and TRBJ2-3, with a possible D match to TRBD1 (5 bases). The CDR3 loop spans 14 amino acids. The germline V gene has CDR1 SGDLS and CDR2 YYNGEE. Trimming removed 0 bases from V and 3 bases from J, with 8 bases in between. CDR3 nucleotides: TGTGCCAGCAGCGTAGAAAGGGGTACAGATACGCAGTATTTT. Residues: CASSVERGTDTQYF.

This clonotype was seen more than once but under ten times. The V call is TRBV3-1, the J call TRBJ2-3; D is undetermined. The length of the CDR3 is 16 residues. The germline CDR1 and CDR2 sequences are LGHDT and YNNKEL (reference sequence). V lost 1 base, J lost 4 bases, and 15 bases lay in between. CDR3 loop: CASSQVRDSGPDTQYF. The CDR3 DNA reads TGTGCCAGCAGCCAAGTCCGCGATTCGGGCCCAGATACGCAGTATTTT.

V is TRBV6-5 and J is TRBJ2-7; 7 bases are a match to TRBD1. The ends lost 2 bases at V and 4 bases at J; junction bases unmatched: 8. Germline CDR1 MNHEY, CDR2 SVGAGI. The CDR3 has 15 residues. The CDR3 region has the DNA TGTGCCAGCAGTTACGGGACAGAGTCCGTATACGAGCAGTACTTC. Translating it yields CASSYGTESVYEQYF.

This clonotype was found a few times. The chain carries TRBV20-1 and TRBJ1-6; no clear D gene. Trimming removed 2 bases from V and 7 bases from J, with 15 bases in between. The V gene's germline CDR1 is DFQATT and CDR2 SNEGSKA (reference sequence). The CDR3 loop spans 15 amino acids. CDR3 DNA sequence: TGCAGTGCTAGACCTGTCCGGGGTTGGAATTCACCCCTCCACTTT. Translating gives CSARPVRGWNSPLHF.

This clonotype was found many times. The chain carries TRBV10-2 and TRBJ2-3; TRBD2 might be the D (7 bases). The CDR3 is made up of 16 amino acids. V lost 1 base and J lost 3, with 14 bases in between. Germline CDR1 reads WSHSY; CDR2 reads SAAADI. In DNA, the CDR3 is TGCGCCAGCAGTGAGTTGGGGGGGGCCGGTACAGATACGCAGTATTTT. Residues: CASSELGGAGTDTQYF.

This clonotype was seen just once. The chain employs TRBV4-3 and TRBJ2-3; no firm D call. CDR3 length: 16 residues. V shed 2 bases and J shed 4 bases, with 16 bases lying between them. CDR1 and CDR2 from the germline V gene are LGHNA and YSLEER. The CDR3 loop is CASSQWNGLRSDTQYF. The CDR3 DNA reads TGCGCCAGCAGCCAATGGAACGGGCTGCGCTCAGATACGCAGTATTTT.

The CDR3 DNA reads TGCAGCGTTGTGGCAGGGGGCACTGAAGCTTTCTTT. Protein product: CSVVAGGTEAFF. V gene TRBV29-1 combines with J gene TRBJ1-1; 7 positions match TRBD1. Germline trimming cut 4 bases from V and 4 bases from J; bases unmatched to any gene: 3. The length of the CDR3 is 12 residues. Germline CDR1 reads SQVTM; CDR2 reads ANQGSEA.

This sequence joins TRBV4-1 and TRBJ2-1; 9 bases map to TRBD2. This CDR3 region has 15 residues. In germline, CDR1 is MGHRA, CDR2 YSYEKL. Trimming removed 4 bases from V and 6 bases from J; junction bases left unmatched: 7. The CDR3 DNA is TGCGCCAGCAGCCCTCTAGCGGGGAGGACCAATGAGCAGTTCTTC. This gives the protein CASSPLAGRTNEQFF.

The CDR3 is CASSQLAGGSTDTQYF. In DNA form, the CDR3 reads TGTGCCAGCAGCCAACTAGCGGGGGGTTCGACAGATACGCAGTATTTT. This chain uses TRBV7-9 with TRBJ2-3; 12 bases match TRBD2. This CDR3 is built from 16 residues. J lost 3 bases, V lost 5 bases, and 6 bases had no gene match. Per the germline V gene, CDR1 is SEHNR and CDR2 is FQNEAQ (reference sequence). The full variable domain, completed using reference TRBV7-9 and TRBJ2-3, is DTGVSQNPRHKITKRGQNVTFRCDPISEHNRLYWYRQTLGQGPEFLTYFQNEAQLEKSRLLSDRFSAERPKGSFSTLEIQRTEQGDSAMYLCASSQLAGGSTDTQYFGPGTRLTVL.

The chain combines TRBV20-1 with TRBJ1-2; possible D gene TRBD1, 5 bases. This CDR3 contains 15 residues. Germline V lookup: CDR1 DFQATT, CDR2 SNEGSKA (reference sequence). The V and J ends lost 3 bases and 8 bases respectively, with 22 bases between them. The CDR3 loop reads CSASLPGTEKIGYTF. The CDR3, as DNA: TGCAGTGCTAGCCTACCAGGGACGGAAAAAATCGGCTACACCTTC.

Comment on this clonotype: Sequence at one end of the junction differs from germline and may be a read error. The rearrangement joins TRBV7-2 to TRBJ2-1; possible D gene TRBD1, 6 bases. Germline V gene lookup returns CDR1 SGHTA and CDR2 FQGNSA. There are 11 residues in the CDR3. The chain's CDR3 is CASSDTGIQGF. The CDR3 coding sequence is TGTGCCAGCAGCGATACTGGAATTCAGGGGTTC.

This clonotype was seen a few times. The chain links TRBV7-3 to TRBJ2-2, with 7 bases lining up with TRBD1. The CDR3 contains 15 residues. Germline loops: CDR1 SGHTA, CDR2 FQGTGA. Trimming at V came to 5 bases and at J to 0 bases, leaving 3 bases not matched to a gene. The CDR3 bases are TGTGCCAGCAGCCCCGGACAGGCGAACACCGGGGAGCTGTTTTTT. This encodes CASSPGQANTGELFF.

There are a few counts of this clonotype. The gene calls are TRBV9 and TRBJ2-3, with 8 bases identical to TRBD2. The CDR3 is 15 residues long. V gave up 2 bases and J gave up 1 base; unmatched junction bases: 3. Germline lookup yields CDR1 SGDLS and CDR2 YYNGEE. Here the CDR3 reads CASSVAGGRTDTQYF. The CDR3 DNA reads TGTGCCAGCAGCGTTGCGGGGGGCCGCACAGATACGCAGTATTTT.

This clonotype was counted between two and nine times. This chain uses TRBV6-6 with TRBJ2-3, with 12 nucleotides matching TRBD2. The V gene end was trimmed by 7 bases and the J gene end by 0 bases; junction bases not matched to a gene: 8. Germline lookup yields CDR1 MNHNY and CDR2 SVGAGI (reference sequence). The CDR3 has 17 amino acids. The CDR3 sequence is CASKPPGLAGSTDTQYF. CDR3 sequence (DNA): TGTGCCAGCAAACCCCCGGGACTAGCGGGTAGCACAGATACGCAGTATTTT.

The chain has TRBV18 and TRBJ2-3, with D perhaps given as TRBD1 or TRBD2 (6 bases each). V lost 3 bases and J 6 bases, leaving 16 bases between the germline ends. This CDR3 spans 15 amino acids. The germline gives CDR1 KGHSH, CDR2 LQKENI. This chain's CDR3 is CASSPLGGLWDTQYF. The CDR3 bases are TGTGCCAGCTCACCCCTCGGGGGCCTCTGGGATACGCAGTATTTT.

CDR3 DNA: TGTGCCACCAGCTTCGGGCTAGCGGGGGTGGAGACCCAGTACTTC. This translates into CATSFGLAGVETQYF. The chain joins TRBV15 to TRBJ2-5; TRBD2 agrees at 10 bases. This CDR3 has 15 residues. V lost 5 bases to trimming and J lost 5 bases; unmatched junction nucleotides: 8. Germline lookup yields CDR1 LNHNV and CDR2 YYDKDF (reference sequence).

The rearrangement uses TRBV20-1 and TRBJ2-2, with D hard to call. Trimming took off 5 bases at V and 6 bases at J, with 13 bases between the two ends. Per the germline V gene, CDR1 is DFQATT and CDR2 is SNEGSKA (reference sequence). The CDR3 sequence is 13 residues long. CDR3 region: CSAGKVLSGELFF. The CDR3 DNA reads TGCAGTGCTGGCAAGGTGCTGTCCGGGGAGCTGTTTTTT.

This clonotype was counted many times. This chain links TRBV7-2 with TRBJ2-5, with 13 nucleotides matching TRBD2. Germline-derived CDR1 and CDR2 are SGHTA and FQGNSA. Trimming cost V 1 base and J 2 bases; bases outside gene matches: 4. The CDR3 contains 17 residues. CDR3 sequence reads: CASSLVGLAGNQETQYF. DNA for the CDR3: TGTGCCAGCAGCTTAGTGGGACTAGCGGGGAATCAAGAGACCCAGTACTTC. Full variable domain (outside the CDR3, taken from reference TRBV7-2 and TRBJ2-5): GAGVSQSPSNKVTEKGKDVELRCDPISGHTALYWYRQSLGQGLEFLIYFQGNSAPDKSGLPSDRFSAERTGGSVSTLTIQRTQQEDSAVYLCASSLVGLAGNQETQYFGPGTRLLVL.

This clonotype was seen a few times. This rearrangement joins TRBV12-5 to TRBJ2-3, with 9 nucleotides matching TRBD2. CDR1 and CDR2 (germline): LGHNT, FRNRAP. The CDR3 consists of 16 residues. V trimming: 1 base; J trimming: 0 bases; junction bases outside the gene matches: 2. The CDR3 region has the DNA TGTGCTAGTGGTTTGGGACTAGCGGCTAGCACAGATACGCAGTATTTT. This encodes CASGLGLAASTDTQYF.

The chain links TRBV5-1 to TRBJ2-1, with a tentative D call TRBD2 (6 bases). Trimming cost V 1 base and J 14 bases, with 19 bases left between them. There are 14 residues in the CDR3. The germline gives CDR1 SGHRS, CDR2 YFSETQ. CDR3 residues: CASSLYSGTPIEFF. CDR3 in DNA: TGCGCCAGCAGCTTGTACTCCGGGACTCCCATTGAGTTCTTC.

The table lists this clonotype with a few counts. The chain couples TRBV29-1 to TRBJ2-5; 9 bases line up with TRBD1. Germline V gives CDR1 SQVTM, CDR2 ANQGSEA. The CDR3 has 17 residues. V shed 5 bases, J shed 5 bases, and the junction held 18 bases outside the gene matches. The CDR3 nucleotides read TGCAGCGTTCAAGGAAGCGCATGGACAGGGGACGTTGAGACCCAGTACTTC. Encoded protein: CSVQGSAWTGDVETQYF.

The chain links TRBV30 to TRBJ1-6; D uncertain. The CDR3 sequence is 13 residues long. The V gene lost 1 base and the J gene lost 10 bases, with 11 bases spanning the gap. From germline, CDR1 is GTSNPN and CDR2 SVGIG (reference sequence). This chain's CDR3 is CAWSEGLESPLHF. The CDR3 coding sequence is TGTGCCTGGAGTGAGGGTTTAGAATCACCCCTCCACTTT.

This clonotype was seen more than once but under ten times. The chain joins TRBV20-1 to TRBJ1-1; no reliable D call. The CDR3 extends over 13 amino acids. Looked up from germline, CDR1 is DFQATT and CDR2 is SNEGSKA (reference sequence). The ends were cut back, 3 bases at V and 1 base at J, with 9 bases in the middle. The CDR3 region has the DNA TGCAGTGCTAGGAGAGGTGGGAACACTGAAGCTTTCTTT. It codes for CSARRGGNTEAFF.

This clonotype was picked up a small number of times. This chain connects TRBV28 to TRBJ2-3; TRBD2 matches 12 bases. The CDR3 is made up of 16 amino acids. After removal of 7 bases from V and 1 base from J, the junction contained 6 bases not matched to a gene. The germline V gene has CDR1 MDHEN and CDR2 SYDVKM. The CDR3 protein is CASTSGTSGRTDTQYF. For the CDR3, the DNA is TGTGCCAGCACCTCCGGGACTAGCGGGCGCACAGATACGCAGTATTTT.

This clonotype was picked up a small number of times. The chain joins TRBV20-1 to TRBJ2-5; 12 bases map to TRBD2. Germline trimming cut 6 bases from V and 4 bases from J; bases unmatched to any gene: 9. This CDR3 comprises 15 residues. From germline, CDR1 is DFQATT and CDR2 SNEGSKA (reference sequence). The CDR3 DNA follows: TGCAGTGCCCGACTTCCGACTAGCGGGGGAGAGACCCAGTACTTC. As protein: CSARLPTSGGETQYF.